This T cell receptor beta chain was recovered during a study of blood T cell repertoires in COVID-19. With 4 bases removed from V and 0 bases from J, the gap between germline ends came to 16 bases. This CDR3 is 17 amino acids long. From germline, CDR1 is LGHNA and CDR2 YSLEER. How the authors handled the data: Amplification from reference gene primers served as the basis for estimated nucleated cell counts. Here immunoSEQ multiplex PCR was the method, and the copy in TCRdb shows in-frame clones only, minus some. Clone size and the V and J calls come from that table; the DNA yielded D and trimming. The sample records roughly 220,000 clones, 88% being singletons. Participant reports of clinical history set cohort assignment.

The clonotype was recovered from a woman younger than 45 who had recovered from COVID-19. The sequenced sample consisted of PBMCs or T cells enriched from blood (not recorded which). V and J are TRBV4-3 and TRBJ2-1; no firm D call. CDR3 sequence: CASSPYLNTNSYNEQFF. The DNA for the CDR3 is TGCGCCAGCAGCCCCTACCTCAATACCAACTCCTACAATGAGCAGTTCTTC.